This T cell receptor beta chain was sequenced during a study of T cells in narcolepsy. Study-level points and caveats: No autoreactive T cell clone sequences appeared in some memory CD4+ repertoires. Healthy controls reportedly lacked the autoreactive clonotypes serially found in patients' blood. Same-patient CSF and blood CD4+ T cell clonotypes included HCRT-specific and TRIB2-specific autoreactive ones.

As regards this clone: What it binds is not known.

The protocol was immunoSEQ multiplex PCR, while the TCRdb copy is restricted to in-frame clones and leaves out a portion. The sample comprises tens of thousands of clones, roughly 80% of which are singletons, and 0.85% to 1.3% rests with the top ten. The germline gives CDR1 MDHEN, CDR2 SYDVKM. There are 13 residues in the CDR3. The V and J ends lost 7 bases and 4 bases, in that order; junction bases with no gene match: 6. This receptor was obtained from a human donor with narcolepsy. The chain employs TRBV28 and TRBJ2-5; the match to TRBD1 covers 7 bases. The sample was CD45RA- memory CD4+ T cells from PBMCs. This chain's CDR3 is CASKKGGTETQYF. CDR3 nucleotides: TGTGCCAGCAAAAAAGGGGGCACAGAGACCCAGTACTTC.